This is a list of T cell receptor beta chains from one sample in a study of T cell repertoires in cytomegalovirus infection. Using its own MiXCR run on the reads, TCRdb lists one record per CDR3 protein. The sample shows almost 550,000 distinct CDR3 sequences, 16% of them seen only once. Sequenced material: CD8+ T cells from PBMCs. The receptors stem from a human donor in good health (CMV status not recorded). Some clones in this sample may be carry-over from other donors' samples. CDR3s include the opening cysteine and the closing phenylalanine or tryptophan. The order of the fields is clone size, D gene, V gene, J gene, CDR3 DNA, CDR3 protein. D genes are given only for firm matches. The size of a clone is reported for some rows only, either as once, few or many, or as a class for expanded clones.

.	TRBD1	TRBV5-4	TRBJ2-1	TGCGCCAGAAGCTCTTCTTCGACAGGGGTGATATACAATGAGCCGTTCTTC	CARSSSSTGVIYNEPFF
many	.	TRBV11-2	TRBJ2-3	TGTGCCAGCAGGAGGGAGTACACAGATACGCAGTATTTT	CASRREYTDTQYF
.	TRBD2	TRBV27	TRBJ2-2	TGTGCCAGCAGTTGGGGGGAGGGCCTCACCGGGGAGCTGTTTTTT	CASSWGEGLTGELFF
.	.	TRBV10-3	TRBJ1-3	TGTTCCATCAGTGAGCCCCAGGACAAGGCTGGAAACACCATATATTTT	CSISEPQDKAGNTIYF
.	.	TRBV15	TRBJ2-5	TGTGCCACCAGCGTTGGCAGGGGCCAGACCCAGTACTTC	CATSVGRGQTQYF
many	TRBD1	TRBV4-1	TRBJ2-7	TGCGCCAGCAGCCAAGGTCTTGGACAGGAGAGCTACGAGCAGTACTTC	CASSQGLGQESYEQYF
many	.	TRBV7-9	TRBJ2-7	TGTGCCAGCAGCCCACAGGGTAGCGACGAGCAGTACTTC	CASSPQGSDEQYF
.	.	TRBV20-1	TRBJ1-4	TGCAGTGCTAGGAGGGACATAGATAATGAAAAACTGTTTTTT	CSARRDIDNEKLFF
many	.	TRBV28	TRBJ1-1	TGTGCCAGCATCCCCAGCGGGGGCACCATGAACACTGAAGCTTTCTTT	CASIPSGGTMNTEAFF
many	.	TRBV6-5	TRBJ1-5	TGTGCCAGCAGTTACGGCGGGAATAGCAATCAGCCCCAGCATTTT	CASSYGGNSNQPQHF
.	.	TRBV27	TRBJ1-1	TGTGCCAGCAGTACGTGGGGGACGGGAACTGAAGCTTTCTTT	CASSTWGTGTEAFF
.	TRBD2	TRBV5-1	TRBJ2-4	TGCGCCAGCAGCTTGGTAGCGGGGGGGCCGAAAAACATTCAGTACTTC	CASSLVAGGPKNIQYF
many	TRBD1	TRBV6-1	TRBJ2-1	TGTGCCAGCAGATTTACAGGGGGCGCAAGGAATGAGCAGTTCTTC	CASRFTGGARNEQFF
many	TRBD2	TRBV20-1	TRBJ2-5	TGCAGTGCTATTGTTTCTGGGACTAGCGGGAGAGAGACCCAGTACTTC	CSAIVSGTSGRETQYF